This TCR beta chain came from a study of blood T cell repertoires in COVID-19. Study-level background: The United States, Italy and Spain were the sources of the acute and convalescent COVID-19 samples. Sources were T cells, B-cell-depleted T cells, or PBMCs; the material itself was cDNA or gDNA.

Cohorts were determined from participant-reported clinical history. Per the original methods: Counts of nucleated cells, estimated from reference gene primer amplification, were obtained. Sequencing was performed with immunoSEQ multiplex PCR; in TCRdb, only in-frame clones are kept and a portion is missing. V and J calls plus clone size are reproduced from that table; the DNA served to infer D and trimming. The table shows fewer than 200,000 clones, with approximately 82% occurring only once. V lost 7 bases, J lost 4 bases, and 14 bases lay in between. Germline CDR1 and CDR2: SQVTM and ANQGSEA. The CDR3 loop spans 12 amino acids.

V and J are TRBV29-1 and TRBJ2-7; D might be TRBD2 (6 bases). The material sequenced was PBMCs or T cells enriched from blood (not recorded which). The TCR was taken from a woman between 45 and 65 years old in a cohort exposed to, infected with or recovered from COVID-19 (not recorded which). The CDR3 DNA sequence: TGCAGCGCGGGGGACCCGGGGTACGAGCAGTACTTC. Translating gives CSAGDPGYEQYF.